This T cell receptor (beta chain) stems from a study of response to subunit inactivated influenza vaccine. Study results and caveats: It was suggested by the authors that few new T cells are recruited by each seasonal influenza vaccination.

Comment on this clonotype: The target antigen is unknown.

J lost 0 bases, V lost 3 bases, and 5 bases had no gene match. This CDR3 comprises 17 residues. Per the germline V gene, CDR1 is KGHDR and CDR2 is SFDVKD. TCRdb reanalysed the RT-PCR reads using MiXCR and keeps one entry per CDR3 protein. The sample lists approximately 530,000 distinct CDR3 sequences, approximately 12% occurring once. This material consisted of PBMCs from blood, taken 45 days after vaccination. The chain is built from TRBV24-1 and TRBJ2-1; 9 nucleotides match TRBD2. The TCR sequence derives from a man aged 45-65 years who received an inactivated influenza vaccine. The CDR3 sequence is CATSDPAGGSSYNEQFF. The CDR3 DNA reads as TGTGCCACCAGTGATCCAGCGGGGGGTAGCTCCTACAATGAGCAGTTCTTC.